This TCR beta chain was obtained from a study of beta chain features in type 1 diabetes. The overall study: There was similarity between patients and healthy donors in age, gender and cell yields. Researchers looked at roughly 110 million sorted cells across all samples. Study-wide results and caveats: More deletions and fewer insertions at VDJ junctions were found in patients with type 1 diabetes. Shortening of TCRB CDR3s, moderate but significant, appeared in all four CD4+ subsets of Type 1 diabetes patients. The study left unresolved whether HLA type influences TCRB rearrangement.

With regard to this clone: The antigen remains undetermined.

This CDR3 is built from 16 residues. The germline gives CDR1 SEHNR, CDR2 FQNEAQ (reference sequence). The V end lost 3 bases, the J end lost 4 bases, and 15 bases lay between the germline ends. Since all of the isolated RNA was reverse transcribed, expressed TCRB transcripts were what got sequenced. TCRdb's copy holds only in-frame clones and misses some; the assay was immunoSEQ multiplex PCR. The sample holds a few hundred thousand clones, approximately 13% seen once. This TCR was recovered from a man under 40 with type 1 diabetes. Specimen: naive CD4+ T cells from blood. The chain is built from TRBV7-9 and TRBJ2-2; D is possibly TRBD1 (6 bases). Here the CDR3 DNA reads TGTGCCAGCAGCTTGGCCGGGACAAAAGGCACCGGGGAGCTGTTTTTT. Its translation is CASSLAGTKGTGELFF.